The 12 T cell receptor beta chains in this list originate from one sample, sequenced in a study of cytomegalovirus exposure and HLA in healthy donors. The PCR made use of 60 Vbeta and 13 Jbeta primers. Here immunoSEQ multiplex PCR was the method, and the copy in TCRdb shows in-frame clones only, minus some. The table shows over 200,000 clones, with more than 60% occurring only once. The sample consisted of PBMCs. All receptors derive from a woman aged 60-75 years in good health and CMV-seropositive.

This chain uses TRBV7-2 with TRBJ2-7; D is possibly TRBD1 (6 bases). Trimming removed 3 bases at V and 4 bases at J, with 13 bases between. This CDR3 region has 14 residues. Germline CDR1 is SGHTA and CDR2 is FQGNSA. The CDR3 here is CASSFGRGSYEQYF. CDR3 DNA: TGTGCCAGCAGCTTTGGCAGGGGATCGTACGAGCAGTACTTC.

The chain employs TRBV25-1 and TRBJ2-7; 14 positions agree with TRBD2. Trimming cost V 7 bases and J 7 bases; bases outside gene matches: 9. CDR1 and CDR2 from the germline V gene are MGHDK and SYGVNS. The CDR3 is made up of 15 amino acids. DNA for the CDR3: TGTGCCAGCACCGGGACTAGCGGGAGCATCGGGGAGCAGTACTTC. It is translated as CASTGTSGSIGEQYF.

The chain employs TRBV6-5 and TRBJ2-1, with TRBD1 as a possible D gene (6 bases). Germline V gene sequence: CDR1 MNHEY, CDR2 SVGAGI. Deletions cut 4 bases from V and 4 bases from J, with 17 bases between. The CDR3 contains 16 residues. In nucleotides, the CDR3 is TGTGCCAGCAGTTCCGTCGACAGGCGACCTTACAATGAGCAGTTCTTC. This encodes CASSSVDRRPYNEQFF.

The V and J genes are TRBV27 and TRBJ1-4; 8 nucleotides align to TRBD1. The germline V gene encodes CDR1 MNHEY and CDR2 SMNVEV (reference sequence). The length of the CDR3 is 15 residues. The ends lost 6 bases at V and 7 bases at J; junction bases unmatched: 10. CDR3 bases: TGTGCCAGCAGGGACAGGGCCGTTGGGGGTGAAAAACTGTTTTTT. This codes for CASRDRAVGGEKLFF.

The gene calls are TRBV7-6 and TRBJ2-7; TRBD1 agrees at 8 bases. V gave up 5 bases and J gave up 7 bases; unmatched junction bases: 10. Germline V gene lookup returns CDR1 SGHVS and CDR2 FNYEAQ. This CDR3 spans 14 amino acids. CDR3 coding DNA: TGTGCCAGCAGCCCTCCCGGGACAGGCGTGGAGCAGTACTTC. This sequence encodes CASSPPGTGVEQYF.

This clone was counted only a few times. The chain links TRBV7-8 to TRBJ2-1; 9 bases map to TRBD2. This CDR3 has 14 amino acids. CDR1 and CDR2 (germline): SGHVS, FQNEAQ. Unmatched junction bases numbered 1, after V lost 3 bases and J lost 4 bases. CDR3 amino acids: CASSFTSGYNEQFF. In nucleotides, the CDR3 is TGTGCCAGCAGCTTCACTAGCGGGTACAATGAGCAGTTCTTC.

This clone was recorded a few times. The gene calls are TRBV7-8 and TRBJ2-2; TRBD2 might be the D (5 bases). V lost 0 bases to trimming and J lost 6 bases, with 8 bases between them. The CDR3 length is 14 residues. CDR1 and CDR2 from the germline V gene are SGHVS and FQNEAQ. The CDR3 DNA sequence: TGTGCCAGCAGCTTAGCGGAGGCATCCGGGGAGCTGTTTTTT. This encodes CASSLAEASGELFF. Full variable domain (remainder filled in from reference TRBV7-8 and TRBJ2-2): GAGVSQSPRYKVAKRGQDVALRCDPISGHVSLFWYQQALGQGPEFLTYFQNEAQLDKSGLPSDRFFAERPEGSVSTLKIQRTQQEDSAVYLCASSLAEASGELFFGEGSRLTVL.

The chain joins TRBV30 to TRBJ2-7, with 7 bases lining up with TRBD2. Germline-derived CDR1 and CDR2 are GTSNPN and SVGIG (reference sequence). The V segment lost 0 bases and the J segment 9 bases; nucleotides outside the gene matches: 5. The CDR3 totals 12 residues. The CDR3 nucleotides are TGTGCCTGGAGTGTAGTACCGGGAGGGCAGTACTTC. Protein product: CAWSVVPGGQYF.

The rearrangement uses TRBV11-2 and TRBJ2-1, with D possibly matching TRBD2 (6 bases). Trimming stripped 6 bases from V and 7 bases from J, with 22 bases between. The CDR3 is 16 residues long. Germline V lookup: CDR1 SGHAT, CDR2 FQNNGV. The CDR3 loop is CASRPGGVTRPNEQFF. The CDR3 DNA sequence: TGTGCCAGCAGACCGGGCGGGGTAACTAGACCGAATGAGCAGTTCTTC.

This clone was detected a few times. The genes are TRBV5-5 and TRBJ1-5; no definite D call. The CDR3 covers 12 residues. V lost 0 bases to trimming and J lost 9 bases, with 7 bases between them. From germline, CDR1 is SGHKS and CDR2 YYEKEE (reference sequence). The CDR3 is CASSLAYGPQHF. The CDR3 DNA reads as TGTGCCAGCAGCTTGGCCTATGGGCCCCAGCATTTT.

The V and J genes are TRBV6-5 and TRBJ2-4; TRBD1 matches 9 bases. Germline V CDR1 and CDR2: MNHEY, SVGAGI. This CDR3 has 14 residues. Unmatched junction bases numbered 6, after V lost 5 bases and J lost 7 bases. CDR3 in amino acids: CASSPLTGGNIQYF. The DNA for the CDR3 is TGTGCCAGCAGTCCTCTGACAGGGGGGAACATTCAGTACTTC.

This clone has just a few counts. Other DNA sequences in this sample translate to the same CDR3. The rearrangement links TRBV7-6 to TRBJ2-7; TRBD2 agrees at 13 bases. The CDR3 extends over 19 amino acids. V trimming: 6 bases; J trimming: 6 bases; junction bases outside the gene matches: 20. Germline loops: CDR1 SGHVS, CDR2 FNYEAQ. In nucleotides, the CDR3 is TGTGCCAGCAGTAGCTTAGTGGGACTAGCGGGACGAGCCCGGAGCGAGCAGTACTTC. Its protein product is CASSSLVGLAGRARSEQYF.